This T cell receptor (beta chain) originates from a study of cytomegalovirus exposure and HLA in healthy donors. As regards this clone: Its antigen is as yet unknown.

This CDR3 has 15 residues. After removal of 3 bases from V and 1 base from J, the junction contained 5 bases not matched to a gene. Per the germline V gene, CDR1 is ENHRY and CDR2 is SYGVKD. General observations from the study: It was confirmed in vitro that a few of the CMV-associated chains were specific for CMV antigens. What a later analysis showed was that several of the most significant clusters appeared linked to common viral pathogens. An analysis done earlier found most TCR beta V segments productive about 87% or about 30% of the time.

Primers: 60 Vbeta forward and 13 Jbeta reverse. TCRdb keeps only in-frame clones here, not all; method: immunoSEQ multiplex PCR. The sample records about 250,000 clones, over 90% being singletons. The chain has TRBV10-3 and TRBJ2-5, with TRBD1 matching 7 bases. Sequenced: PBMCs. This sequence was found in a girl between 2 and 10 years old in good health and CMV-seronegative. CDR3 nucleotide sequence: TGTGCCATCAGTGATCCGGGACAGATCCAAGAGACCCAGTACTTC. This translates into CAISDPGQIQETQYF.